The clone carrying this T cell receptor beta chain is a singleton in its sample. The sample is drawn from a study of T-cell reconstitution after alpha-beta-depleted transplantation in children. Unique molecular identifiers were incorporated when the TCRbeta library was constructed. TCRdb reprocessed the PCR reads with MiXCR, giving one entry per CDR3 protein. The data show around 45,000 distinct CDR3 sequences, with about 47% seen just once and more than 30% held by the top ten. Germline V CDR1 and CDR2: SGHRS, YFSETQ. V was clipped by 4 bases and J by 5 bases, with 13 bases between them. The CDR3 runs to 13 residues.

The receptor's source is a boy in the first two years of life with SCID, due to receive a stem cell transplant. This sample comprised peripheral blood, obtained before TCRalphabeta/CD19-depleted stem cell transplant. The chain links TRBV5-1 to TRBJ2-7; unclear D gene. The CDR3 DNA sequence: TGCGCCAGCAGCGGATACAAGGGCCACGAGCAGTACTTC. The encoded protein is CASSGYKGHEQYF.